The T cell receptor beta chain described here comes from a study of blood T cell repertoires in COVID-19. Clones were sequenced by immunoSEQ multiplex PCR, and TCRdb holds only the in-frame ones, with some missing. The data show over 30,000 clones, about 75% seen once. V lost 0 bases and J 8 bases, leaving 10 bases between the germline ends. Germline V gene data show CDR1 as LNHNV and CDR2 as YYDKDF (reference sequence). The CDR3 extends over 13 amino acids. The sequenced material came from peripheral blood. This TCR was sampled from a man older than 75 with active or convalescent COVID-19. The gene calls are TRBV15 and TRBJ1-1, with unresolved D. In DNA form, the CDR3 reads TGTGCCACCAGCAGAGATCTCGGGGAAGAAGCTTTCTTT. It specifies CATSRDLGEEAFF. The full variable domain, with the rest looked up from reference TRBV15 and TRBJ1-1, is DAMVIQNPRYQVTQFGKPVTLSCSQTLNHNVMYWYQQKSSQAPKLLFHYYDKDFNNEADTPDNFQSRRPNTSFCFLDIRSPGLGDTAMYLCATSRDLGEEAFFGQGTRLTVV.